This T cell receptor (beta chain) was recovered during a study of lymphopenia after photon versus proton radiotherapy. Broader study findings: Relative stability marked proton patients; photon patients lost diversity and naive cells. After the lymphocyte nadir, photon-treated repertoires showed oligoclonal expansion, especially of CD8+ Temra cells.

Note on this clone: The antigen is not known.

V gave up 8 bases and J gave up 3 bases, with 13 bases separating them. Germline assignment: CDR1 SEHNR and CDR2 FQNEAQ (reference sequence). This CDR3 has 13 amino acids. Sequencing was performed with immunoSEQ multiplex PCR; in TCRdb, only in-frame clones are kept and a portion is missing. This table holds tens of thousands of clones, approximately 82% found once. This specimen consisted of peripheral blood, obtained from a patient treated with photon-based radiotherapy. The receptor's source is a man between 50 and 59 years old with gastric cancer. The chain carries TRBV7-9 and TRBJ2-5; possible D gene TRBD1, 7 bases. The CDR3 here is CASRQGGEETQYF. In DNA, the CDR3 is TGTGCCAGCCGACAGGGCGGGGAAGAGACCCAGTACTTC.